These 19 T cell receptor beta chains came from one sample sequenced in a study of CD8+ T cells in alopecia areata. The treatment is: oral pan-JAK inhibitor, 5-10 mg twice daily. Extracted RNA was reverse transcribed, and the resulting cDNA served as sequencing template. Clones were read by immunoSEQ multiplex PCR, and TCRdb kept only the in-frame ones, dropping some. The sample yields 150,000 to 200,000 clones, approximately 62% seen once. The sample consisted of CD4+ T cells sorted from blood, taken at week 24, from a patient treated with tofacitinib. Receptors were obtained from a human donor with alopecia areata.

V is TRBV5-6 and J is TRBJ2-5; tentative D call: TRBD2 (5 bases). The CDR3 contains 11 residues. Germline CDR1 reads SGHDT; CDR2 reads YYEEEE. With 4 bases removed from V and 11 bases from J, the gap between germline ends came to 12 bases. The CDR3 DNA is TGTGCCAGCAGCAATCCGGGATTTCAGTACTTC. This gives the protein CASSNPGFQYF.

The chain combines TRBV18 with TRBJ2-1; 12 bases are a match to TRBD1. This CDR3 contains 15 residues. CDR1 is KGHSH, CDR2 LQKENI, per germline. The ends lost 4 bases at V and 7 bases at J; junction bases unmatched: 5. The CDR3 reads CASSQPGQGANEQFF. The CDR3 bases are TGTGCCAGCTCACAACCGGGACAGGGGGCGAATGAGCAGTTCTTC.

V is TRBV5-1 and J is TRBJ2-5; D not certain. CDR1 is SGHRS and CDR2 is YFSETQ in the germline V gene. The length of the CDR3 is 15 residues. V shed 4 bases and J shed 1 base, with 14 bases lying between them. In DNA, the CDR3 is TGCGCCAGCAGCCCCGCCTTCGGCGTCCAAGAGACCCAGTACTTC. This translates into CASSPAFGVQETQYF.

CDR3 in amino acids: CASSLQTGYYGYTF. The CDR3 coding sequence is TGTGCCAGCAGCTTGCAGACAGGATACTATGGCTACACCTTC. The chain uses TRBV5-6 and TRBJ1-2; maybe TRBD1 (6 bases). Trimming cost V 1 base and J 3 bases, with 10 bases left between them. The CDR3 runs to 14 residues. The germline gives CDR1 SGHDT, CDR2 YYEEEE.

The chain is built from TRBV7-6 and TRBJ2-6, with 8 nucleotides matching TRBD1. Trimming cost V 5 bases and J 2 bases; bases outside gene matches: 2. This CDR3 has 15 amino acids. Germline V gene data show CDR1 as SGHVS and CDR2 as FNYEAQ. CDR3 sequence (DNA): TGTGCCAGCAGCGTGGACAGGGCTGGGGCCAACGTCCTGACTTTC. Its translation: CASSVDRAGANVLTF.

This clone was picked up a small number of times. The genes are TRBV11-2 and TRBJ1-2, with 8 bases that match TRBD1. This CDR3 is 15 amino acids long. V shed 4 bases, J shed 0 bases, and the junction held 4 bases outside the gene matches. The germline CDR1 and CDR2 sequences are SGHAT and FQNNGV. The DNA of the CDR3 is TGTGCCAGCAGCTGGAGGGACAGGCCTAACTATGGCTACACCTTC. This gives the protein CASSWRDRPNYGYTF.

V gene TRBV9 combines with J gene TRBJ2-3, with TRBD2 matching 8 bases. The V gene end was trimmed by 4 bases and the J gene end by 2 bases; junction bases not matched to a gene: 9. This CDR3 has 16 amino acids. Germline V gives CDR1 SGDLS, CDR2 YYNGEE. The CDR3 is CASSPSTSGYTDTQYF. The CDR3 DNA reads as TGTGCCAGCAGCCCATCAACTAGCGGTTACACAGATACGCAGTATTTT.

The chain carries TRBV29-1 and TRBJ2-7; tentative D call: TRBD1 (5 bases). Trimming cost V 4 bases and J 6 bases, with 16 bases left between them. This CDR3 spans 13 amino acids. The germline CDR1 and CDR2 sequences are SQVTM and ANQGSEA. CDR3 DNA: TGCAGCGTTGGGAGCAGGGCAACCAGCGAGCAGTACTTC. Its translation: CSVGSRATSEQYF.

This chain joins TRBV6-6 and TRBJ1-5, with 8 positions matching TRBD1. Germline CDR1 MNHNY, CDR2 SVGAGI (reference sequence). The V and J ends lost 0 bases and 7 bases, in that order; junction bases with no gene match: 2. This CDR3 is 14 amino acids long. CDR3 region: CASSYSDRGQPQHF. CDR3 DNA sequence: TGTGCCAGCAGTTACTCCGACAGGGGCCAGCCCCAGCATTTT.

The chain recombines TRBV15 with TRBJ2-1; D might be TRBD2 (5 bases). Trimming took off 1 base at V and 10 bases at J, with 14 bases between the two ends. This CDR3 has 14 amino acids. Germline CDR1 is LNHNV and CDR2 is YYDKDF (reference sequence). The CDR3 bases are TGTGCCACCAGCAGAGTGGGAGCCATACAGGAGCAGTTCTTC. Translated: CATSRVGAIQEQFF.

This clone was detected only a few times. The gene calls are TRBV29-1 and TRBJ1-2; maybe TRBD1 (5 bases). V was pared by 5 bases and J by 0 bases, with 10 bases between. Germline V gene sequence: CDR1 SQVTM, CDR2 ANQGSEA. The CDR3 consists of 13 residues. CDR3 DNA: TGCAGCGTTCAGACAGCAGCTAACTATGGCTACACCTTC. Its protein product is CSVQTAANYGYTF.

The rearrangement uses TRBV19 and TRBJ1-5; D is uncertain. V was cut by 4 bases and J by 6 bases, with 7 bases left in between. Germline V gene sequence: CDR1 LNHDA, CDR2 SQIVND (reference sequence). The CDR3 is 12 residues long. The CDR3 nucleotides are TGTGCCAGTAGTACTTCCCCTCAGCCCCAGCATTTT. Protein: CASSTSPQPQHF.

Within the sample, this clone is medium-sized. The chain employs TRBV19 and TRBJ1-3, with D unresolved. Trimming pared 4 bases from V and 2 bases from J, leaving 9 bases between. The CDR3 is made up of 14 amino acids. Per the germline V gene, CDR1 is LNHDA and CDR2 is SQIVND (reference sequence). CDR3 region: CASSTHHAGNTIYF. The CDR3 DNA is TGTGCCAGTAGTACCCACCACGCTGGAAACACCATATATTTT.

The CDR3 DNA sequence: TGCAGCGTTGTTATAGCGGGGGGCTACAATGAGCAGTTCTTC. Protein: CSVVIAGGYNEQFF. The chain uses TRBV29-1 and TRBJ2-1, with TRBD2 identical over 10 bases. Trimming took 4 bases from V and 3 from J; bases not matched to a gene: 3. The CDR3 is 14 residues long. Germline CDR1 is SQVTM and CDR2 is ANQGSEA.

The table lists this clone with a few counts. The gene calls are TRBV30 and TRBJ2-1, with D uncertain. There are 13 residues in the CDR3. Germline V CDR1 and CDR2: GTSNPN, SVGIG (reference sequence). V was cut by 1 base and J by 3 bases, with 7 bases left in between. CDR3 sequence: CAWSGNFYNEQFF. The CDR3, as DNA: TGTGCCTGGAGTGGGAACTTCTACAATGAGCAGTTCTTC.

A few counts support this clone. The chain uses TRBV19 and TRBJ2-2, with TRBD1 matching 7 bases. The junction had 1 base not matched to a gene; V was cut back by 1 base and J by 2 bases. Germline CDR1 is LNHDA and CDR2 is SQIVND (reference sequence). This CDR3 is 15 amino acids long. The CDR3 DNA reads as TGTGCCAGTAGTATAGGGGACAGCAACACCGGGGAGCTGTTTTTT. Translating it yields CASSIGDSNTGELFF. Using reference TRBV19 and TRBJ2-2 for the parts outside the CDR3, the full variable domain is DGGITQSPKYLFRKEGQNVTLSCEQNLNHDAMYWYRQDPGQGLRLIYYSQIVNDFQKGDIAEGYSVSREKKESFPLTVTSAQKNPTAFYLCASSIGDSNTGELFFGEGSRLTVL.

This chain joins TRBV30 and TRBJ1-6; 10 bases map to TRBD1. This CDR3 region has 18 residues. Germline trimming cut 3 bases from V and 3 bases from J; bases unmatched to any gene: 11. In germline, CDR1 is GTSNPN, CDR2 SVGIG (reference sequence). The CDR3 loop is CAWRTGGGLRGYNSPLHF. The CDR3, as DNA: TGTGCCTGGAGGACAGGGGGCGGCCTCCGGGGCTATAATTCACCCCTCCACTTT.

J is TRBJ1-6 and V is TRBV27; 8 nucleotides align to TRBD1. The trim removed 6 bases at V and 7 bases at J, leaving 5 bases unmatched. The germline V gene encodes CDR1 MNHEY and CDR2 SMNVEV (reference sequence). This CDR3 spans 14 amino acids. The CDR3 spells CASSIDRGNSPLHF. The CDR3, as DNA: TGTGCCAGCAGCATAGACAGGGGCAATTCACCCCTCCACTTT.

The chain joins TRBV11-2 to TRBJ1-4; tentatively, D is TRBD1 (5 bases). The CDR3 runs 15 residues. Trimming removed 5 bases at V and 2 bases at J, with 12 bases between. Germline V gene sequence: CDR1 SGHAT, CDR2 FQNNGV. CDR3 sequence: CASSTIGGTNEKLFF. Here the CDR3 DNA reads TGTGCCAGCAGCACTATTGGGGGGACTAATGAAAAACTGTTTTTT.